This T cell receptor (beta chain) appears in the sequencing data of a study of monozygotic twins with inflammatory bowel disease. General observations from the study: Relative to healthy twins, IBD patients had fewer clonotypes in common with others, a gap that was especially apparent with disease activity. No single strong signal or clonotype associated with IBD was supported.

Concerning this clonotype itself: Its specificity is unknown.

With the 5' RACE reads reprocessed, TCRdb shows one record per CDR3 protein and no DNA. This table holds under 350,000 distinct CDR3 sequences. The CDR3 is 17 residues long. Germline V gene lookup returns CDR1 SGHTA and CDR2 FQGTGA. This sequence originates from a human donor with ulcerative colitis or Crohn's disease, or a healthy co-twin of an affected twin (not recorded which). The sequenced material came from blood. This rearrangement joins TRBV7-3 to TRBJ2-3; TCRdb names TRBD1, which stays unverified in the absence of DNA. Here the CDR3 reads CASSPLPGQGAGDTQYF.